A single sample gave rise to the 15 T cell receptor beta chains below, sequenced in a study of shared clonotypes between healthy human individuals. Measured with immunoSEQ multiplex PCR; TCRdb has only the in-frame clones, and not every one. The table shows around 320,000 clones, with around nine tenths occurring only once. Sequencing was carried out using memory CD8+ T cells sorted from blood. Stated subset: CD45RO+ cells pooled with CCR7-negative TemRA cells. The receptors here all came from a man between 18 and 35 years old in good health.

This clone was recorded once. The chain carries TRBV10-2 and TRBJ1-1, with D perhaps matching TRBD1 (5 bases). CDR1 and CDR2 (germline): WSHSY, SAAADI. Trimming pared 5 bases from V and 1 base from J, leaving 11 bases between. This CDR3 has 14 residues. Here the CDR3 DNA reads TGCGCCAGCAGTTACGGACAAACGAACACTGAAGCTTTCTTT. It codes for CASSYGQTNTEAFF.

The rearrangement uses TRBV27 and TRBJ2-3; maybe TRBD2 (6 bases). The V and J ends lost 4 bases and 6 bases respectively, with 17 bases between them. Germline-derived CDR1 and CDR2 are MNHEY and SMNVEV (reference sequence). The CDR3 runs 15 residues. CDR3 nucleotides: TGTGCCAGCAGTTACGGGACTGGATTCGGCGATACGCAGTATTTT. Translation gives CASSYGTGFGDTQYF.

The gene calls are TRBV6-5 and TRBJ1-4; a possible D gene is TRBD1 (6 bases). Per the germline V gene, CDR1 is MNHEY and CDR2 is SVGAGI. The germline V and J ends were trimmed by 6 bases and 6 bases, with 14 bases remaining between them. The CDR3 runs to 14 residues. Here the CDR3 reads CASSLGQFYEKLFF. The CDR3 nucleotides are TGTGCCAGCAGCCTCGGACAGTTTTATGAAAAACTGTTTTTT.

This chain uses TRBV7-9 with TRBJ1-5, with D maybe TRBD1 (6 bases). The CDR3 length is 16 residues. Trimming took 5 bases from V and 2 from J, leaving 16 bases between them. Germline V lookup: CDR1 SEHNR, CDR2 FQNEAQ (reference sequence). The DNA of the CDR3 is TGTGCCAGCAGCCCACAGGGAGGTGAGGGCAATCAGCCCCAGCATTTT. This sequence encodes CASSPQGGEGNQPQHF.

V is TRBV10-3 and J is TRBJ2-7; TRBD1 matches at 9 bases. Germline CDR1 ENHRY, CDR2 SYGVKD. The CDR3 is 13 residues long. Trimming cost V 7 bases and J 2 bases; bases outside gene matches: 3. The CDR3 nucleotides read TGTGCCATCAAAGGGACAGGGACCTACGAGCAGTACTTC. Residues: CAIKGTGTYEQYF.

CDR3 bases: TGTGCCAGCACCCCGGGACTTCTGGGGGATGAAAAACTGTTTTTT. Encoded protein: CASTPGLLGDEKLFF. The gene calls are TRBV2 and TRBJ1-4, with D perhaps matching TRBD1 (5 bases). With 7 bases removed from V and 6 bases from J, the gap between germline ends came to 18 bases. The CDR3 runs to 15 residues. Germline V CDR1 and CDR2: SNHLY, FYNNEI.

CDR3 amino acids: CASSLQDGRQKYYEQYF. CDR3 nucleotide sequence: TGCGCCAGCAGCCTCCAAGATGGCCGACAGAAATACTACGAGCAGTACTTC. The J gene is TRBJ2-7, the V gene TRBV4-1, with TRBD1 as a possible D gene (5 bases). With 4 bases removed from V and 3 bases from J, the gap between germline ends came to 22 bases. The germline gives CDR1 MGHRA, CDR2 YSYEKL. The CDR3 runs to 17 residues.

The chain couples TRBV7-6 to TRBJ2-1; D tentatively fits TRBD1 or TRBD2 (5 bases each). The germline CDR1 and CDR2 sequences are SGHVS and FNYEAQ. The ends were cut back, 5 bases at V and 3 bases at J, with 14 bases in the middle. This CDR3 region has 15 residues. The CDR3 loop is CASSLIVRGYNEQFF. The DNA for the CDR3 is TGTGCCAGCAGCCTCATAGTGAGGGGCTACAATGAGCAGTTCTTC.

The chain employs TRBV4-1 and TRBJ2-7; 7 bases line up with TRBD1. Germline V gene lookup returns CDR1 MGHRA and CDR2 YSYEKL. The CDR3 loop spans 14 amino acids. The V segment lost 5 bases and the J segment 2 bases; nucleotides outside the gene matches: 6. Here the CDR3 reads CASSYLTGPYEQYF. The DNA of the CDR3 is TGCGCCAGCAGCTACCTGACAGGGCCCTACGAGCAGTACTTC.

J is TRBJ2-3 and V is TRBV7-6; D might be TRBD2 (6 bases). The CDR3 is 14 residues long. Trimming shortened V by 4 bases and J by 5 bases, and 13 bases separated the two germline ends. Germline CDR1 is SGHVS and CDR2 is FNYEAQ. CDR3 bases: TGTGCCAGCAGCTCGGGACTTCTACGAGATACGCAGTATTTT. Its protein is CASSSGLLRDTQYF.

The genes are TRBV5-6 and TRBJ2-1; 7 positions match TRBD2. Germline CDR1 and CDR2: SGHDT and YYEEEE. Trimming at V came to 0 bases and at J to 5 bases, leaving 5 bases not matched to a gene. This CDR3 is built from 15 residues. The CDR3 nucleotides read TGTGCCAGCAGCTTGGGGGCGGGAGCTGACAATGAGCAGTTCTTC. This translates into CASSLGAGADNEQFF. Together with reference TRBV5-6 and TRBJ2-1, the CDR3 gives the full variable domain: DAGVTQSPTHLIKTRGQQVTLRCSPKSGHDTVSWYQQALGQGPQFIFQYYEEEERQRGNFPDRFSGHQFPNYSSELNVNALLLGDSALYLCASSLGAGADNEQFFGPGTRLTVL.

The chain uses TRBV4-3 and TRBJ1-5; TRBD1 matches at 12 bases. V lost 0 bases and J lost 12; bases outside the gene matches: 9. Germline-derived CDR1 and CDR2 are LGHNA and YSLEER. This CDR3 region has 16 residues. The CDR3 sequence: CASSQEVRDRGRIQHF. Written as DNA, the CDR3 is TGCGCCAGCAGCCAAGAAGTAAGGGACAGGGGGCGTATCCAGCATTTT.

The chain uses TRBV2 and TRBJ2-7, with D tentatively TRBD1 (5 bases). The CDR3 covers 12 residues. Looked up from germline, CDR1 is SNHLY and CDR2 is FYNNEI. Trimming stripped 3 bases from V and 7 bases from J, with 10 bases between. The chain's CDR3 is CASSEVPGEQYF. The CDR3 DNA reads TGTGCCAGCAGTGAGGTCCCAGGGGAGCAGTACTTC.

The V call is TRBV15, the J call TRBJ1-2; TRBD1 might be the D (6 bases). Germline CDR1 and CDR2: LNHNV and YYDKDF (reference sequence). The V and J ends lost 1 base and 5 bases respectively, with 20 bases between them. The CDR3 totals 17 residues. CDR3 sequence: CATSRGRRGQGPYGYTF. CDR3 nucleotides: TGTGCCACCAGCAGAGGCCGCCGGGGGCAGGGGCCGTATGGCTACACCTTC. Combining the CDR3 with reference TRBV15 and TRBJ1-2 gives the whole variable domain DAMVIQNPRYQVTQFGKPVTLSCSQTLNHNVMYWYQQKSSQAPKLLFHYYDKDFNNEADTPDNFQSRRPNTSFCFLDIRSPGLGDTAMYLCATSRGRRGQGPYGYTFGSGTRLTVV.

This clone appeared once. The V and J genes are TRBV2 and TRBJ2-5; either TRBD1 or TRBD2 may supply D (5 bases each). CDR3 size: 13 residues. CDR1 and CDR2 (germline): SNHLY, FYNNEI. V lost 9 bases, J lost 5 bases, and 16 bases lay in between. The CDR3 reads CARGTVNSETQYF. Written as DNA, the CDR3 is TGTGCCAGAGGGACGGTGAACTCGGAGACCCAGTACTTC. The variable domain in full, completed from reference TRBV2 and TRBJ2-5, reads EPEVTQTPSHQVTQMGQEVILRCVPISNHLYFYWYRQILGQKVEFLVSFYNNEISEKSEIFDDQFSVERPDGSNFTLKIRSTKLEDSAMYFCARGTVNSETQYFGPGTRLLVL.